Shown below are 29 T cell receptor beta chains from a single sample sequenced in a study of Graves' ophthalmopathy and Graves' hyperthyroidism. Investigators amplified TCR beta CDR3 regions from RNA transcripts. An opening RT-PCR round employed HTBI primers and preceded a second-round multiplex PCR. TCRdb itself ran the multiplex PCR reads through MiXCR, one entry per CDR3 protein. The sample consists of about 620,000 distinct CDR3 sequences, 22% of them appearing once. Sequenced material: peripheral blood. The receptors derive from a woman aged 18-35 years with stable Graves' hyperthyroidism. Some clones in this sample may be carry-over from other donors' samples.

For this clonotype: A much larger clone differs by one base, so this may be a read error. The V call is TRBV27, the J call TRBJ2-7, with 8 bases identical to TRBD1. This CDR3 is 13 amino acids long. CDR1 is MNHEY and CDR2 is SMNVEV in the germline V gene (reference sequence). Here the CDR3 DNA reads TGTGCCAGCTTTAAGGACAGGGAAATCGAGCACTACTTC. It encodes CASFKDREIEHYF.

As concerns this clonotype: A much larger clone sits a single nucleotide away, making a read error possible. The CDR3 region is CASSTRPWDQEETQYF. The CDR3 nucleotides read TGTGCCAGCAGCACTAGGCCGTGGGACCAAGAAGAGACCCAGTACTTC. The chain is built from TRBV7-8 and TRBJ2-5, with D perhaps matching TRBD1 or TRBD2 (5 bases each). Germline V gene sequence: CDR1 SGHVS, CDR2 FQNEAQ. V lost 5 bases and J 3 bases, leaving 19 bases between the germline ends. This CDR3 is built from 16 residues.

The rearrangement joins TRBV6-1 to TRBJ2-7; TRBD1 matches 9 bases. This CDR3 is 15 amino acids long. CDR1 and CDR2 from the germline V gene are MNHNS and SASEGT. The V and J ends lost 6 bases and 1 base, in that order; junction bases with no gene match: 7. CDR3 bases: TGTGCCAGCAGACCACACAGGGGGCCGTCCTACGAGCAGTACTTC. Protein sequence: CASRPHRGPSYEQYF.

This clonotype was recorded many times. The V and J genes are TRBV27 and TRBJ1-2, with 7 bases aligning to TRBD1. Trimming cost V 2 bases and J 10 bases; bases outside gene matches: 7. This CDR3 has 13 residues. Germline V lookup: CDR1 MNHEY, CDR2 SMNVEV (reference sequence). CDR3 coding DNA: TGTGCCAGCAGTTTAGAGCCAGGGGGTCTCTACACCTTC. Translating it yields CASSLEPGGLYTF.

The chain employs TRBV6-1 and TRBJ2-7; 7 positions agree with TRBD1. The V segment lost 6 bases and the J segment 8 bases; nucleotides outside the gene matches: 7. Germline CDR1 is MNHNS and CDR2 is SASEGT. The CDR3 is 12 residues long. DNA for the CDR3: TGTGCCAGCAGCATCGACAGGGTGCAGCAGTACTTC. Protein sequence: CASSIDRVQQYF.

This clonotype was seen repeatedly, ten times or more. This CDR3 is CSAVDNYEQYF. DNA of the CDR3: TGCAGTGCTGTCGATAACTACGAGCAGTACTTC. The V and J genes are TRBV20-1 and TRBJ2-7, with unresolved D. The CDR3 has 11 amino acids. Germline loops: CDR1 DFQATT, CDR2 SNEGSKA (reference sequence). Trimming removed 5 bases from V and 3 bases from J, with 8 bases in between.

This clonotype was detected many times. The rearrangement links TRBV19 to TRBJ1-1; 10 bases are shared with TRBD1. The germline gives CDR1 LNHDA, CDR2 SQIVND (reference sequence). The CDR3 has 13 amino acids. The ends lost 8 bases at V and 0 bases at J; junction bases unmatched: 0. CDR3 sequence (DNA): TGTGCCAGTGGACAGGGGGTGAACACTGAAGCTTTCTTT. Translation gives CASGQGVNTEAFF.

In its sample, this clonotype was seen a few times. V is TRBV6-1 and J is TRBJ1-1; possibly TRBD1 for D (6 bases). This CDR3 contains 14 residues. The germline V gene encodes CDR1 MNHNS and CDR2 SASEGT. V lost 3 bases and J 3 bases, leaving 11 bases between the germline ends. The CDR3 nucleotides are TGTGCCAGCAGTGAGGCAGGGACACACACTGAAGCTTTCTTT. Encoded protein: CASSEAGTHTEAFF.

This clonotype was seen repeatedly, ten times or more. J is TRBJ1-6 and V is TRBV7-4; no clear D. CDR1 SGHVT and CDR2 SQSDAQ come from the germline V gene. The CDR3 runs to 13 residues. V was pared by 11 bases and J by 4 bases, with 12 bases between. The CDR3 nucleotides read TGTGCCCCAGCCTATGGATATAATTCACCCCTCCACTTT. It translates to CAPAYGYNSPLHF.

On this clonotype itself: Just one base apart from a much larger clone, this may be a read error. The V gene is TRBV12-3 or TRBV12-4, the J gene TRBJ2-7; the match to TRBD1 covers 8 bases. This CDR3 spans 14 amino acids. CDR3 in amino acids: CASNPGTGSSERYF. DNA of the CDR3: TGTGCCAGCAATCCCGGGACAGGATCATCCGAGCGGTACTTC.

The chain couples TRBV19 to TRBJ2-4; the D is unclear. Per the germline V gene, CDR1 is LNHDA and CDR2 is SQIVND (reference sequence). V was cut by 8 bases and J by 0 bases, with 11 bases left in between. The CDR3 is 14 amino acids. The CDR3 protein is CASGRDLAKNIQYF. CDR3 DNA: TGTGCCAGTGGACGAGATTTAGCCAAAAACATTCAGTACTTC.

The chain joins TRBV7-2 to TRBJ1-6; 11 bases agree with TRBD1. V shed 4 bases, J shed 9 bases, and the junction held 2 bases outside the gene matches. Per germline, CDR1 SGHTA and CDR2 FQGNSA. This CDR3 has 14 amino acids. CDR3 DNA: TGTGCCAGCAGCTCCGGGACAGGGGGTTCACCCCTCCACTTT. Protein sequence: CASSSGTGGSPLHF.

The CDR3 DNA is TGTGCCAGCAGCCTCGTGACATCTCGGGCTTTCTTT. This encodes CASSLVTSRAFF. The chain is built from TRBV12-3 or TRBV12-4 and TRBJ1-1; D uncertain. V lost 6 bases to trimming and J lost 11 bases, with 16 bases between them. The CDR3 loop spans 12 amino acids.

This clonotype appeared many times. The chain links TRBV28 to TRBJ1-1; no clear D gene. With 7 bases removed from V and 4 bases from J, the gap between germline ends came to 13 bases. Germline CDR1 MDHEN, CDR2 SYDVKM. The CDR3 sequence is 13 residues long. DNA of the CDR3: TGTGCCAGCACCCTTCGGGAGCCCACTGAAGCTTTCTTT. Its protein product is CASTLREPTEAFF.

The CDR3 spells CASSSSPIETQYF. CDR3 nucleotides: TGTGCCAGCAGCTCCAGCCCAATTGAGACCCAGTACTTC. This rearrangement joins TRBV11-3 to TRBJ2-5; D remains ambiguous. With 4 bases removed from V and 5 bases from J, the gap between germline ends came to 11 bases. The CDR3 consists of 13 residues. Germline CDR1 SGHNT, CDR2 YENEEA.

Details on this clonotype: This clone may be a read error of a much larger clone one base away. The V call is TRBV19, the J call TRBJ2-2; D not resolved. Trimming shortened V by 5 bases and J by 7 bases, and 17 bases separated the two germline ends. Per germline, CDR1 LNHDA and CDR2 SQIVND (reference sequence). The CDR3 loop spans 15 amino acids. The CDR3 here is CASSPGASPSGELFF. DNA for the CDR3: TGTGCCAGTAGTCCCGGAGCGTCCCCCAGCGGGGAGCTGTTTTTT.

This clonotype was detected ten times or more. The genes are TRBV20-1 and TRBJ1-1; D is uncertain. Trimming cost V 2 bases and J 1 base, with 8 bases left between them. The length of the CDR3 is 13 residues. The germline V gene has CDR1 DFQATT and CDR2 SNEGSKA (reference sequence). CDR3 in amino acids: CSARPTANTEAFF. In DNA, the CDR3 is TGCAGTGCTAGACCCACAGCGAACACTGAAGCTTTCTTT.

This clonotype has at least ten counts. V gene TRBV19 combines with J gene TRBJ2-7; D possibly matches TRBD1 or TRBD2 (6 bases each). The V and J ends lost 9 bases and 3 bases respectively, with 15 bases between them. Germline V CDR1 and CDR2: LNHDA, SQIVND (reference sequence). The CDR3 is 13 residues long. CDR3 nucleotide sequence: TGTGCCAGCGCGGGACACGGACACTACGAGCAGTACTTC. Its protein is CASAGHGHYEQYF.

This clonotype came up many times. The chain couples TRBV20-1 to TRBJ2-7; D possibly uses TRBD1 or TRBD2 (5 bases each). Germline V gene data show CDR1 as DFQATT and CDR2 as SNEGSKA (reference sequence). The ends were cut back, 3 bases at V and 3 bases at J, with 12 bases in the middle. CDR3 length: 13 residues. CDR3 in DNA: TGCAGTGCTAGCCCGGGGCCGGACTACGAGCAGTACTTC. It yields the protein CSASPGPDYEQYF.

In the case of this clonotype: Its ends do not fully match the called genes, so a read error is possible. The CDR3 protein is CASSLDRERGQF. DNA for the CDR3: TGTGCCAGCAGCTTAGACAGGGAGAGGGGCCAATTC. The chain employs TRBV7-9 and TRBJ1-1; possibly TRBD1 for D (6 bases). Germline CDR1 SEHNR, CDR2 FQNEAQ (reference sequence). The CDR3 is 12 residues long.

This clonotype was seen ten or more times. CDR3 sequence: CASSLEGRTEAFF. In DNA, the CDR3 is TGTGCCAGCAGTTTAGAGGGAAGAACTGAAGCTTTCTTT. The rearrangement joins TRBV27 to TRBJ1-1; D gene uncertain. This CDR3 region has 13 residues. Germline assignment: CDR1 MNHEY and CDR2 SMNVEV (reference sequence). V gave up 2 bases and J gave up 5 bases, with 9 bases separating them.

This clonotype was recorded many times. The V call is TRBV6-6, the J call TRBJ2-5; TRBD1 is a possible D gene (8 bases). The CDR3 runs 14 residues. Trimming stripped 6 bases from V and 10 bases from J, with 21 bases between. Germline V gives CDR1 MNHNY, CDR2 SVGAGI (reference sequence). The CDR3 coding sequence is TGTGCCAGCAGGGGACAGGCGAGTGGGGGGGTCCAGTACTTC. It is translated as CASRGQASGGVQYF.

This clonotype was detected only once. A much larger clone sits a single nucleotide away, making a read error possible. This sequence joins TRBV11-2 and TRBJ2-5, with 11 bases lining up with TRBD2. Germline V gives CDR1 SGHAT, CDR2 FQNNGV. This CDR3 contains 17 residues. V dropped 0 bases and J dropped 2; count of bases not matched to a gene: 5. The CDR3 is CASSLERGTSGQETQYF. DNA for the CDR3: TGTGCCAGCAGCTTAGAGCGTGGGACTAGCGGACAAGAGACCCAGTACTTC.

This clonotype was counted a few times. V is TRBV28 and J is TRBJ2-7, with 10 bases matching TRBD2. The CDR3 is 14 amino acids. Trimming removed 6 bases from V and 4 bases from J; junction bases left unmatched: 6. The germline CDR1 and CDR2 sequences are MDHEN and SYDVKM. The CDR3 region is CASRTGLAAYEQYF. The CDR3 nucleotides read TGTGCCAGCAGAACTGGACTAGCGGCTTACGAGCAGTACTTC. Filled out from reference TRBV28 and TRBJ2-7, the complete variable domain reads DVKVTQSSRYLVKRTGEKVFLECVQDMDHENMFWYRQDPGLGLRLIYFSYDVKMKEKGDIPEGYSVSREKKERFSLILESASTNQTSMYLCASRTGLAAYEQYFGPGTRLTVT.

This clonotype came up many times. V gene TRBV19 combines with J gene TRBJ2-4, with unresolved D. V lost 3 bases to trimming and J lost 3 bases, with 6 bases between them. Germline V lookup: CDR1 LNHDA, CDR2 SQIVND (reference sequence). CDR3 length: 13 amino acids. The CDR3 DNA sequence: TGTGCCAGTAGTATCGGATACAAAAACATTCAGTACTTC. It translates to CASSIGYKNIQYF.

The rearrangement uses TRBV19 and TRBJ2-7; 8 bases agree with TRBD1. V lost 5 bases and J lost 5; bases outside the gene matches: 17. Germline loops: CDR1 LNHDA, CDR2 SQIVND (reference sequence). This CDR3 contains 17 residues. DNA for the CDR3: TGTGCCAGTAGTCCCGGACAGGGATCCGCATCATTGCACGAGCAGTACTTC. Protein sequence: CASSPGQGSASLHEQYF.

The table lists this clonotype with many counts. The chain recombines TRBV11-3 with TRBJ1-6; 7 nucleotides align to TRBD1. With 4 bases clipped from V and 10 bases from J, the junction kept 4 bases outside the gene matches. Germline CDR1 and CDR2: SGHNT and YENEEA. This CDR3 comprises 13 residues. The CDR3 loop reads CASSYDRVSPLHF. In DNA, the CDR3 is TGTGCCAGCAGCTACGACAGGGTATCACCCCTCCACTTT.

This chain joins TRBV20-1 and TRBJ2-7, with D maybe TRBD2 (7 bases). V dropped 1 base and J dropped 1 base, with 23 bases sitting between them. The CDR3 has 18 amino acids. Per the germline V gene, CDR1 is DFQATT and CDR2 is SNEGSKA (reference sequence). The CDR3 DNA reads TGCAGTGCTAGAGGCTTTCGTGGGGGGGGCGCCCCGTCCTACGAGCAGTACTTC. This translates into CSARGFRGGGAPSYEQYF.

This clonotype came up many times. The chain recombines TRBV9 with TRBJ2-5; 8 bases agree with TRBD1. The CDR3 runs to 15 residues. Trimming at V came to 4 bases and at J to 1 base, leaving 6 bases not matched to a gene. In germline, CDR1 is SGDLS, CDR2 YYNGEE. CDR3 residues: CASSSGGRLQETQYF. CDR3 nucleotide sequence: TGTGCCAGCAGCTCAGGGGGCCGACTCCAAGAGACCCAGTACTTC.